The clone carrying this T cell receptor (beta chain) was found many times. TCRdb itself ran the reads through MiXCR, one entry per CDR3 protein. The sample includes around 450,000 distinct CDR3 sequences, about 33% of them seen just once. The data belong to a study of T cell repertoires in cytomegalovirus infection. Study as a whole: It can be stated that public TCR beta signatures indicated CMV infection as well as a matching HLA type.

Germline V gives CDR1 MGHRA, CDR2 YSYEKL. After removal of 2 bases from V and 7 bases from J, the junction contained 3 bases not matched to a gene. The CDR3 has 15 residues. The genes are TRBV4-1 and TRBJ1-6, with TRBD1 matching over 9 bases. This clonotype originated in a human donor in good health (CMV status not recorded). Some clones in this sample may be carry-over from other donors' samples. Sequencing was done on a sample of PBMCs. CDR3: CASSQPGTGNSPLHF. CDR3 nucleotides: TGCGCCAGCAGCCAACCCGGGACAGGGAATTCACCCCTCCACTTT.